The 27 T cell receptor beta chains below were found in one sample sequenced in a study of blood T cells in healthy people across ages. A second PCR, run for 7 to 11 cycles, used a sample-barcoded 5' primer plus a J-beta primer mix. TCRdb ran MiXCR on the 5' RACE reads and lists one entry per CDR3 protein. The repertoire holds 650,000 to 700,000 distinct CDR3 sequences, with about 30% as singletons. The sequenced sample consisted of blood. The receptor source for this set is a woman of 80 years or more in good health.

The chain couples TRBV12-3 or TRBV12-4 to TRBJ2-3, with TRBD1 identical over 7 bases. The CDR3 runs to 15 residues. After removal of 8 bases from V and 0 bases from J, the junction contained 8 bases not matched to a gene. The CDR3 DNA is TGTGCCAGCGGCCGAGGACAGGTGAGCACAGATACGCAGTATTTT. Residues: CASGRGQVSTDTQYF.

This clonotype appeared many times. This chain uses TRBV27 with TRBJ2-5, with 12 bases matching TRBD2. V shed 5 bases, J shed 4 bases, and the junction held 8 bases outside the gene matches. Looked up from germline, CDR1 is MNHEY and CDR2 is SMNVEV (reference sequence). The CDR3 contains 16 residues. Here the CDR3 reads CASSTLLAGGSETQYF. For the CDR3, the DNA is TGTGCCAGCAGTACCCTACTAGCGGGGGGCTCAGAGACCCAGTACTTC.

V usage is TRBV20-1 and J usage is TRBJ1-1; 7 bases fit TRBD1. Per germline, CDR1 DFQATT and CDR2 SNEGSKA (reference sequence). With 1 base clipped from V and 0 bases from J, the junction kept 17 bases outside the gene matches. This CDR3 contains 19 residues. The CDR3 coding sequence is TGCAGTGCTAGAGTGCAGGAAGGGACAGTGAGACATATGAACACTGAAGCTTTCTTT. It is translated as CSARVQEGTVRHMNTEAFF.

V usage is TRBV6-1 and J usage is TRBJ2-7; weak D call: TRBD1 (5 bases). Per germline, CDR1 MNHNS and CDR2 SASEGT. CDR3 length: 14 amino acids. Trimming took 0 bases from V and 2 from J, leaving 8 bases between them. Written as DNA, the CDR3 is TGTGCCAGCAGTGAAGCTGGCAGGGCCTACGAGCAGTACTTC. Translating it yields CASSEAGRAYEQYF.

This clonotype was recorded a few times. This chain links TRBV7-2 with TRBJ1-4, with a weak D call TRBD1 (5 bases). V lost 3 bases and J 8 bases, leaving 10 bases between the germline ends. There are 13 residues in the CDR3. Per germline, CDR1 SGHTA and CDR2 FQGNSA. CDR3 sequence reads: CASSFRRGEKLFF. The DNA of the CDR3 is TGTGCCAGCAGCTTTCGTCGGGGGGAAAAACTGTTTTTT.

Comment on this clonotype: This may stem from a read error, because a much larger clone lies one nucleotide away. The chain couples TRBV7-6 to TRBJ2-5; 8 nucleotides agree with TRBD1. Germline assignment: CDR1 SGHVS and CDR2 FNYEAQ. This CDR3 has 14 residues. The CDR3 reads CTSSATGTGQTQYF. Written as DNA, the CDR3 is TGTACCAGCAGCGCCACCGGGACAGGACAGACCCAGTACTTC.

In its sample, this clonotype was seen many times. The chain has TRBV11-2 and TRBJ1-2; TRBD1 agrees at 11 bases. This CDR3 contains 14 residues. Germline V gene sequence: CDR1 SGHAT, CDR2 FQNNGV. V was clipped by 6 bases and J by 6 bases; unmatched bases: 6. This CDR3 is CASSITGQGDGYTF. DNA for the CDR3: TGTGCCAGCAGTATCACGGGACAGGGGGATGGCTACACCTTC.

This clonotype was seen at least ten times. A single base separates this from a much larger clone, so it may be a read error. The chain carries TRBV12-3 or TRBV12-4 and TRBJ2-3; D possibly corresponds to TRBD2 (7 bases). The CDR3 is 15 amino acids. The CDR3 nucleotides read TGTGCCAGCAGTTTAACCGGGGGGCCCACAGATGCGCAGTATTTT. Amino acid sequence: CASSLTGGPTDAQYF.

The genes are TRBV12-3 or TRBV12-4 and TRBJ2-3; TRBD2 aligns across 11 bases. V trimming: 3 bases; J trimming: 5 bases; junction bases outside the gene matches: 7. There are 16 residues in the CDR3. The CDR3 DNA is TGTGCCAGCAGTTTCGTGTTAGCGGGGGGGCAAGATACGCAGTATTTT. Translating gives CASSFVLAGGQDTQYF.

This CDR3 is CASRNSGQGKDTQYF. CDR3 in DNA: TGCGCCAGCAGGAACTCGGGACAGGGGAAAGATACGCAGTATTTT. This chain links TRBV5-1 with TRBJ2-3, with 10 bases fitting TRBD1. Germline lookup yields CDR1 SGHRS and CDR2 YFSETQ. V shed 5 bases, J shed 5 bases, and the junction held 8 bases outside the gene matches. The CDR3 loop spans 15 amino acids.

The V and J genes are TRBV5-1 and TRBJ1-4; possible D gene TRBD1, 5 bases. Trimming took off 0 bases at V and 7 bases at J, with 13 bases between the two ends. This CDR3 spans 15 amino acids. In germline, CDR1 is SGHRS, CDR2 YFSETQ. The CDR3 here is CASSLAHGGGEKLFF. As DNA, the CDR3 is TGCGCCAGCAGCTTGGCCCACGGGGGTGGTGAAAAACTGTTTTTT.

The chain has TRBV6-2 or TRBV6-3 and TRBJ2-3, with D perhaps given as TRBD1 or TRBD2 (5 bases each). The CDR3 length is 15 residues. V was shortened by 2 bases and J by 0 bases, with 9 bases between the two germline ends. The germline CDR1 and CDR2 sequences are MNHEY and SVGEGT. The chain's CDR3 is CASSYPEGSTDTQYF. The CDR3 DNA is TGTGCCAGCAGTTACCCTGAGGGGAGCACAGATACGCAGTATTTT.

This clonotype was seen repeatedly, ten times or more. The rearrangement links TRBV9 to TRBJ2-5; D gene uncertain. Looked up from germline, CDR1 is SGDLS and CDR2 is YYNGEE. The CDR3 runs 16 residues. Trimming took 3 bases from V and 5 from J, leaving 20 bases between them. The CDR3 protein is CASSATPITGQETQYF. The CDR3 DNA sequence: TGTGCCAGCAGCGCCACCCCTATCACGGGTCAGGAGACCCAGTACTTC.

This clonotype was observed many times. This chain joins TRBV7-2 and TRBJ2-7; D might be TRBD1 or TRBD2, each matching 5 bases. Trimming took 5 bases from V and 7 from J, leaving 18 bases between them. This CDR3 has 14 amino acids. The V gene's germline CDR1 is SGHTA and CDR2 FQGNSA. The CDR3 sequence is CASSTRGAALEQYF. The CDR3, as DNA: TGTGCCAGCAGCACTCGAGGGGCAGCCTTGGAGCAGTACTTC.

The sample holds many counts of this clonotype. The CDR3 is CSAKEAGRETQYF. Written as DNA, the CDR3 is TGCAGTGCCAAGGAGGCAGGGCGAGAGACCCAGTACTTC. The chain couples TRBV20-1 to TRBJ2-5, with D perhaps assigned TRBD1 or TRBD2 (5 bases each). This CDR3 contains 13 residues. Between the trimmed V and J ends, which lost 6 bases and 4 bases, there was a span of 15 bases. The germline V gene encodes CDR1 DFQATT and CDR2 SNEGSKA (reference sequence).

In its sample, this clonotype was seen a few times. The rearrangement uses TRBV3-1 and TRBJ2-5; no clear D. Germline V gene data show CDR1 as LGHDT and CDR2 as YNNKEL (reference sequence). CDR3 size: 12 residues. Trimming removed 5 bases at V and 5 bases at J, with 9 bases between. The CDR3 DNA reads as TGTGCCAGCAGCGTGGCGAGCGAGACCCAGTACTTC. It specifies CASSVASETQYF.

DNA for the CDR3: TGTGCCAGCAGCTTAGTAGGCGCTAGCGGGGGGGCGAAGACCCAGTACTTC. Encoded protein: CASSLVGASGGAKTQYF. The chain carries TRBV11-2 and TRBJ2-5; TRBD2 matches at 12 bases. The CDR3 consists of 17 residues. With V trimmed by 1 base and J by 6 bases, 9 bases remained unmatched. Germline CDR1 is SGHAT and CDR2 is FQNNGV. The entire variable domain, with the rest obtained from reference TRBV11-2 and TRBJ2-5, is as follows: EAGVAQSPRYKIIEKRQSVAFWCNPISGHATLYWYQQILGQGPKLLIQFQNNGVVDDSQLPKDRFSAERLKGVDSTLKIQPAKLEDSAVYLCASSLVGASGGAKTQYFGPGTRLLVL.

This clonotype was seen many times. The chain has TRBV6-2 or TRBV6-3 and TRBJ2-7, with D perhaps being TRBD1 or TRBD2 (5 bases each). This CDR3 is 14 amino acids long. V dropped 6 bases and J dropped 7 bases, with 19 bases sitting between them. Germline V lookup: CDR1 MNHEY, CDR2 SVGEGT. DNA for the CDR3: TGTGCCAGCAGGCGATCCGGGACCGAGGGGGAGCAGTACTTC. Protein: CASRRSGTEGEQYF.

This clonotype was seen ten or more times. This sequence joins TRBV27 and TRBJ1-6; D gene uncertain. With 1 base removed from V and 9 bases from J, the gap between germline ends came to 13 bases. This CDR3 is 15 amino acids long. Germline loops: CDR1 MNHEY, CDR2 SMNVEV (reference sequence). DNA for the CDR3: TGTGCCAGCAGTTTATTTGGGAATAACGGTTCACCCCTCCACTTT. Translating it yields CASSLFGNNGSPLHF.

The chain couples TRBV6-5 to TRBJ1-5; D ambiguous. The CDR3 runs to 13 residues. Trimming removed 0 bases from V and 12 bases from J, with 12 bases in between. Germline loops: CDR1 MNHEY, CDR2 SVGAGI. CDR3 region: CASSYSPSLVQHF. The CDR3 DNA sequence: TGTGCCAGCAGTTACTCCCCTTCGTTGGTCCAGCATTTT.

This clonotype was seen once. This chain's CDR3 is CASSQGQGAPQHF. The CDR3 DNA sequence: TGTGCCAGCAGTCAGGGACAGGGGGCACCCCAGCATTTT. The gene calls are TRBV6-6 and TRBJ1-5, with 12 bases that match TRBD1. Trimming took 5 bases from V and 10 from J; bases not matched to a gene: 3. CDR3 length: 13 residues. Germline-derived CDR1 and CDR2 are MNHNY and SVGAGI (reference sequence).

This clonotype was counted many times. The chain recombines TRBV10-3 with TRBJ2-1; TRBD2 matches at 9 bases. With 10 bases clipped from V and 0 bases from J, the junction kept 7 bases outside the gene matches. Per germline, CDR1 ENHRY and CDR2 SYGVKD. The CDR3 loop spans 15 amino acids. CDR3 protein: CATEERGDSYNEQFF. CDR3 DNA sequence: TGTGCCACCGAGGAGCGGGGGGACTCCTACAATGAGCAGTTCTTC.

Remarks on this clonotype: The junction does not match germline at one end; this may be a read error. The rearrangement links TRBV7-9 to TRBJ2-3, with D uncertain. Germline loops: CDR1 SEHNR, CDR2 FQNEAQ (reference sequence). The CDR3 is 13 residues long. The CDR3 sequence: CASSPDSTDAQYF. The DNA of the CDR3 is TGTGCCAGCAGCCCAGATAGCACAGATGCGCAGTATTTT.

This clonotype was counted many times. The chain joins TRBV7-9 to TRBJ1-1; D may be TRBD1 (5 bases). The CDR3 loop spans 17 amino acids. Germline CDR1 reads SEHNR; CDR2 reads FQNEAQ (reference sequence). V dropped 1 base and J dropped 0 bases, with 15 bases sitting between them. CDR3 in amino acids: CASSLVRGPKMNTEAFF. The CDR3 DNA reads TGTGCCAGCAGCTTAGTTAGGGGCCCAAAGATGAACACTGAAGCTTTCTTT. The full variable domain, its missing parts supplied by reference TRBV7-9 and TRBJ1-1, is DTGVSQNPRHKITKRGQNVTFRCDPISEHNRLYWYRQTLGQGPEFLTYFQNEAQLEKSRLLSDRFSAERPKGSFSTLEIQRTEQGDSAMYLCASSLVRGPKMNTEAFFGQGTRLTVV.

The chain has TRBV6-6 and TRBJ1-3, with a tentative D call TRBD1 (6 bases). CDR1 MNHNY and CDR2 SVGAGI come from the germline V gene (reference sequence). The CDR3 is 15 residues long. Trimming left V 7 bases short and J 2 bases short, with 15 bases between. The CDR3 is CASTPQGSAGNTIYF. The CDR3 DNA reads TGTGCCAGCACCCCACAGGGTTCAGCTGGAAACACCATATATTTT.

The DNA of the CDR3 is TGTGCCAGCAGTCCCCGGGCCCTCACAGATACGCAGTATTTT. Translating gives CASSPRALTDTQYF. The chain is built from TRBV6-1 and TRBJ2-3, with unresolved D. Trimming removed 5 bases from V and 2 bases from J, with 11 bases in between. CDR1 MNHNS and CDR2 SASEGT come from the germline V gene. The CDR3 totals 14 residues.

This clonotype has only a few counts. Just one base apart from a much larger clone, this may be a read error. The rearrangement uses TRBV3-1 and TRBJ2-7; tentative D call: TRBD1 (5 bases). V lost 4 bases and J 3 bases, leaving 13 bases between the germline ends. The CDR3 runs to 14 residues. CDR1 is LGHDT and CDR2 is YNNKEL in the germline V gene (reference sequence). The CDR3 reads CASSRGAGNYEQYF. CDR3 coding DNA: TGTGCCAGCAGCCGTGGGGCAGGGAACTACGAGCAGTACTTC.